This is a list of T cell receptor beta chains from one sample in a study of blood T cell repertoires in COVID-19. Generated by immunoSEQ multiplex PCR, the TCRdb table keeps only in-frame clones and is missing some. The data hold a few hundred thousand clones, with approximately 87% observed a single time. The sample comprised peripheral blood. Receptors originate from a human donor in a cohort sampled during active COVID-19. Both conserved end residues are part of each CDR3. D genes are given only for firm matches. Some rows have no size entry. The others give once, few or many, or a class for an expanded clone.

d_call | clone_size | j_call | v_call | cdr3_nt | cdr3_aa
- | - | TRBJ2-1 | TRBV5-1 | TGCGCCAGCAGCTTGGGGGCCGACAGTGTAACCTACAATGAGCAGTTCTTC | CASSLGADSVTYNEQFF
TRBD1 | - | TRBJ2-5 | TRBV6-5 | TGTGCCAGCAGCCGTACAGGGGTGAAAGAGACCCAGTACTTC | CASSRTGVKETQYF
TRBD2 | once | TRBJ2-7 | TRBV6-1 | TGTGCCAGCAGTGACTTGGGAGCGGGAGGGACATACGAGCAGTACTTC | CASSDLGAGGTYEQYF
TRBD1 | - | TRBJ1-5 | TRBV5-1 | TGCGCCAGCAGCTTGAACCCCAGGGGGCTTGATGATCAGCCCCAGCATTTT | CASSLNPRGLDDQPQHF
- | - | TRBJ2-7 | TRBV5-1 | TGCGCCAGCAGCTTGGCCGCCAGGGCTGGTCACGAGCAGTACTTC | CASSLAARAGHEQYF
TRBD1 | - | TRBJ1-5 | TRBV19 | TGTGCCAGTTCTACAGGGGCCGGTCAGCCCCAGCATTTT | CASSTGAGQPQHF
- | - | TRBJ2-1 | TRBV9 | TGTGCCAGCAGCCCGCAGGGGACTACTATCAATGAGCAGTTCTTC | CASSPQGTTINEQFF
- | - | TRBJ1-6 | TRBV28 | TGTGCCACCACAGTGCGGGCCCCGGGCAGCAATTCACCCCTCCACTTT | CATTVRAPGSNSPLHF
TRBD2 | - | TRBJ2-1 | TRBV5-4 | TGTGCCAGCAGCACCGTAAGCGGGAGTACTAGGCATGAGCAGTTCTTC | CASSTVSGSTRHEQFF
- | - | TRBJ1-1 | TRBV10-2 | TGCGCCAGCAGTGAGTCGAGGGGGACTGAAGCTTTCTTT | CASSESRGTEAFF
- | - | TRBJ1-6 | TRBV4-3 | TGCGCCAGCAGCCAAGAGGGGAGGAGCGGTTCACCCCTCCACTTT | CASSQEGRSGSPLHF
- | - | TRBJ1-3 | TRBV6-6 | TGTGCCAGCAGTTATCGCGGTTCCTCTGGAAACACCATATATTTT | CASSYRGSSGNTIYF
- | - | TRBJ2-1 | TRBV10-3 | TGTGCCATCAGTGAGTCGGTGGGGCGCCGGGACAATGAGCAGTTCTTC | CAISESVGRRDNEQFF
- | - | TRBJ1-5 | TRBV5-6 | TGTGCCAGCAGCTTGGGGCCCCCAGGGATAACCCATAGCAATCAGCCCCAGCATTTT | CASSLGPPGITHSNQPQHF
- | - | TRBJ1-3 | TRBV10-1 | TGCGCCAGCAGTGTATCTAATCCTGGAAACACCATATATTTT | CASSVSNPGNTIYF
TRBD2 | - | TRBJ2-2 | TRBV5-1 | TGCGCCAGCAGCTTGGTGGTAGCGGGAGGTTCGACCGGGGAGCTGTTTTTT | CASSLVVAGGSTGELFF